This T cell receptor (beta chain) emerged from a study of shared clonotypes between healthy human individuals. Study-level results: Blood was the only sampled material, and tissue repertoires likely differ.

This CDR3 has 15 amino acids. The germline V gene encodes CDR1 MNHEY and CDR2 SMNVEV (reference sequence). V was pared by 2 bases and J by 5 bases, with 15 bases between. The naive CD8 fraction comprised CD45RO-negative cells positively selected for CCR7 and excluded terminally differentiated effector memory CD45RA+ cells. Donors comprised only Caucasian adults living in Nashville, Tennessee. Data came from immunoSEQ multiplex PCR; TCRdb stores just in-frame clones and leaves some out. The sample includes hundreds of thousands of clones, 98% seen only once; the top ten take 0.3%. For this clone: Its cognate antigen is unknown.

The specimen was naive CD8+ T cells sorted from blood. The gene calls are TRBV27 and TRBJ2-5; D remains ambiguous. The receptor comes from a man aged 25-45 years in good health. The CDR3 DNA is TGTGCCAGCAGTTTAACTCTTGGGCCCCGGGAGACCCAGTACTTC. Residues: CASSLTLGPRETQYF.